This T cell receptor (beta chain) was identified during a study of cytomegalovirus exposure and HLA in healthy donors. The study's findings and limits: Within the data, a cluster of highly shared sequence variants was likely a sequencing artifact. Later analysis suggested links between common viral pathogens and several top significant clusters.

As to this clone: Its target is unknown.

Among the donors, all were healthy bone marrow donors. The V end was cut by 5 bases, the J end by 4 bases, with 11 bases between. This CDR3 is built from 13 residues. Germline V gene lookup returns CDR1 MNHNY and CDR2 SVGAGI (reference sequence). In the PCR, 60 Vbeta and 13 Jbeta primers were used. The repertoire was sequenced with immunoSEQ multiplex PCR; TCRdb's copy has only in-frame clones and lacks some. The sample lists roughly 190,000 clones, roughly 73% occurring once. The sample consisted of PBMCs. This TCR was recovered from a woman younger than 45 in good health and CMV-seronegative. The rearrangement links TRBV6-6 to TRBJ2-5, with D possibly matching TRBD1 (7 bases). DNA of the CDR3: TGTGCCAGCAGTACCCAGGGGGGAGAGACCCAGTACTTC. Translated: CASSTQGGETQYF.